The clone carrying this T cell receptor (beta chain) was observed a single time. What it recognizes is unknown. The record originates from a study of STAT5B mutations in CD4+ large granular lymphocyte leukemia. Study-level results: TRBV06-family usage was enriched in top patient clones (8/27) versus controls (2/35). Roughly 27% of private leukemic clonotypes occurred rarely in other patients' non-leukemic repertoires.

This CDR3 contains 14 residues. The V and J ends lost 2 bases and 7 bases, in that order; junction bases with no gene match: 5. Germline CDR1 is GTSNPN and CDR2 is SVGIG (reference sequence). The assay was run at survey level. Here immunoSEQ multiplex PCR was the method, and the copy in TCRdb shows in-frame clones only, minus some. The table lists about 46,000 clones, about 80% of them singletons, with 0.35% to 0.4% in the top ten. The chain links TRBV30 to TRBJ1-6; TRBD1 matches at 7 bases. Sample: CD4+ T cells from blood buffy coats. The receptor's source is a human donor in good health. As DNA, the CDR3 is TGTGCCTGGAGTCGTGGGACAGAAAATTCACCCCTCCACTTT. It yields the protein CAWSRGTENSPLHF.